This T cell receptor beta chain was profiled in a study of T cells after yellow fever vaccination. TCRdb called the 5' RACE reads again in MiXCR, with one record for every CDR3 protein. The sample lists about 400,000 distinct CDR3 sequences; 6.2% were seen once. Study findings and constraints: In post-booster samples, most primary-vaccination clones reappeared (approximately 96% CD4, 70% to 90% CD8).

The CDR3 covers 14 residues. Germline CDR1 WSHSY, CDR2 SAAADI. Trimming pared 8 bases from V and 2 bases from J, leaving 12 bases between. This clonotype was seen more than once but under ten times. Its target is unknown. The source material was PBMCs, sampled 5 days after the yellow fever booster vaccination. The sequence derives from a man younger than 40 who received the YFV17D yellow fever vaccine. J is TRBJ2-2 and V is TRBV10-2; D gene unclear. CDR3 residues: CASGSSKNTGELFF. Written as DNA, the CDR3 is TGCGCCAGCGGTAGTTCTAAAAACACCGGGGAGCTGTTTTTT.